Each of the 7 T cell receptor beta chains below was sequenced from the same sample in a study of radiation and T cells in renal cell carcinoma. Time point meaning: blood 2 weeks post-SBRT. As to treatment: 15 Gy SBRT to primary tumor, nephrectomy 4 weeks later. Clones were read by immunoSEQ multiplex PCR, and TCRdb kept only the in-frame ones, dropping some. In the table there are tens of thousands of clones, around three quarters of which are singletons. Sequencing was performed on blood, taken from a patient whose treatment included radiotherapy and nephrectomy. These receptors originate from a man aged 55 to 70 with renal cell carcinoma.

The chain couples TRBV9 to TRBJ2-5; 7 bases are a match to TRBD2. Per germline, CDR1 SGDLS and CDR2 YYNGEE. The V and J ends lost 3 bases and 5 bases, in that order; junction bases with no gene match: 10. The CDR3 is made up of 15 amino acids. CDR3 loop: CASSGISTGRETQYF. CDR3 coding DNA: TGTGCCAGCAGCGGAATTTCAACCGGGAGGGAGACCCAGTACTTC.

V is TRBV5-6 and J is TRBJ2-5; 10 bases match TRBD2. Germline CDR1 reads SGHDT; CDR2 reads YYEEEE. CDR3 size: 15 residues. With 4 bases clipped from V and 0 bases from J, the junction kept 3 bases outside the gene matches. CDR3: CASSELAGYQETQYF. For the CDR3, the DNA is TGTGCCAGCAGCGAACTAGCGGGGTACCAAGAGACCCAGTACTTC.

The chain is built from TRBV2 and TRBJ1-2; TRBD1 might be the D (5 bases). V gave up 8 bases and J gave up 3 bases, with 13 bases separating them. Germline CDR1 and CDR2: SNHLY and FYNNEI. The CDR3 is 13 residues long. As DNA, the CDR3 is TGTGCCAGCGCGGAGGGGATAGACTATGGCTACACCTTC. Its protein product is CASAEGIDYGYTF. The full variable domain, in which reference TRBV2 and TRBJ1-2 provide the parts outside the CDR3, is EPEVTQTPSHQVTQMGQEVILRCVPISNHLYFYWYRQILGQKVEFLVSFYNNEISEKSEIFDDQFSVERPDGSNFTLKIRSTKLEDSAMYFCASAEGIDYGYTFGSGTRLTVV.

The chain couples TRBV28 to TRBJ1-1, with D possibly being TRBD1 (6 bases). Germline V gene lookup returns CDR1 MDHEN and CDR2 SYDVKM. CDR3 size: 15 residues. V lost 4 bases, J lost 0 bases, and 12 bases lay in between. The CDR3 loop is CASSSFYRVNTEAFF. For the CDR3, the DNA is TGTGCCAGCAGTTCCTTCTACAGGGTGAACACTGAAGCTTTCTTT.

The chain has TRBV9 and TRBJ2-5; TRBD1 is a possible D gene (8 bases). CDR3 length: 16 residues. From germline, CDR1 is SGDLS and CDR2 YYNGEE. V gave up 0 bases and J gave up 2 bases, with 14 bases separating them. CDR3 sequence (DNA): TGTGCCAGCAGCGTAGTCGGGAGGACAGGGCAAGAGACCCAGTACTTC. It yields the protein CASSVVGRTGQETQYF.

The chain carries TRBV2 and TRBJ2-2, with TRBD1 matching 12 bases. CDR3 length: 16 residues. The junction had 8 bases not matched to a gene; V was cut back by 5 bases and J by 7 bases. CDR1 and CDR2 (germline): SNHLY, FYNNEI. The CDR3 protein is CASSLLGQGADGELFF. The CDR3 nucleotides read TGTGCCAGCAGTCTACTGGGACAGGGGGCAGACGGGGAGCTGTTTTTT.

V usage is TRBV27 and J usage is TRBJ1-3, with 9 bases that match TRBD1. The CDR3 is made up of 14 amino acids. CDR1 and CDR2 from the germline V gene are MNHEY and SMNVEV (reference sequence). J gave up 7 bases and V 1 base, and 2 bases lay outside the gene matches. CDR3 coding DNA: TGTGCCAGCAGTTTATTGGGGACAGGGAACACCATATATTTT. Translation: CASSLLGTGNTIYF.